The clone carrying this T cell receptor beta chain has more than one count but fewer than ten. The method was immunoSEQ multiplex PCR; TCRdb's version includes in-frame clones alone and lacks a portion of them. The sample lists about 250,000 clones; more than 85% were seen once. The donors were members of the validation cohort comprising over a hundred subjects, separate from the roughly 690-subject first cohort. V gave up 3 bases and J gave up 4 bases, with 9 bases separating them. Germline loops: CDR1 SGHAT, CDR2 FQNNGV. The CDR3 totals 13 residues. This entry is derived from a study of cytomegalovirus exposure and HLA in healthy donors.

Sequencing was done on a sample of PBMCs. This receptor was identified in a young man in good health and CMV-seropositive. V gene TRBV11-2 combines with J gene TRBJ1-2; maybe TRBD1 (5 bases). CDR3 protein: CASSLGGGYGYTF. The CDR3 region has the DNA TGTGCCAGCAGCTTGGGGGGAGGCTATGGCTACACCTTC.